This TCR beta chain was sequenced for a study of response to subunit inactivated influenza vaccine. TCRdb re-analysed the RT-PCR reads in MiXCR, keeping a single row per CDR3 protein. Among hundreds of thousands of distinct CDR3 sequences listed, about 11% were seen once. The CDR3 has 16 amino acids. The germline V gene encodes CDR1 LNHDA and CDR2 SQIVND (reference sequence). Between the trimmed V and J ends, which lost 5 bases and 0 bases, there was a span of 13 bases. The same data also went into a second study, on T cells expressing NK-cell markers. That paper states: TCR beta cDNA was generated via 5'RACE template switching incorporating UMIs. Seropositivity for HCMV was found in seven of the eight sequenced donors, with one seronegative. Each of about 6 donors carried dominant NKG2C+ clonotypes accounting for about 1.0-7.5% of CD8+ T cells.

This TCR was sampled from a man aged 50-60 years who received an inactivated influenza vaccine. Sequencing used PBMCs from blood, obtained on the day of vaccination. The chain has TRBV19 and TRBJ1-4; D is unresolved. In DNA, the CDR3 is TGTGCCAGTAGTCGGAGGTCAGAGTCAACTAATGAAAAACTGTTTTTT. It codes for CASSRRSESTNEKLFF. The full variable domain, rest sourced from reference TRBV19 and TRBJ1-4, is DGGITQSPKYLFRKEGQNVTLSCEQNLNHDAMYWYRQDPGQGLRLIYYSQIVNDFQKGDIAEGYSVSREKKESFPLTVTSAQKNPTAFYLCASSRRSESTNEKLFFGSGTQLSVL.